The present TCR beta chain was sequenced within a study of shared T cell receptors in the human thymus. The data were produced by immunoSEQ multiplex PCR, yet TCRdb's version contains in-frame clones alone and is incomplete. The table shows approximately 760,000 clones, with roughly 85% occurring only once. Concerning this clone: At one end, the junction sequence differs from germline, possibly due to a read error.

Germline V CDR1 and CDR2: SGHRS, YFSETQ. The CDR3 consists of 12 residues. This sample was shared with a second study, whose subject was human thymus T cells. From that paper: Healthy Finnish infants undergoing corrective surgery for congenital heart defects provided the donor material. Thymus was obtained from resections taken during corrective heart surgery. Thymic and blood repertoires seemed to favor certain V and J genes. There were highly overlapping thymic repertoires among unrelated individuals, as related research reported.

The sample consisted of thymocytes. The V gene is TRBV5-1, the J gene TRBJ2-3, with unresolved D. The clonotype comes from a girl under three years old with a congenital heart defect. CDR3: CTSSSITDTQYF. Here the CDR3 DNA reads TGCACCAGCAGCTCCATTACAGATACGCAGTATTTT.